This is a list of T cell receptor beta chains from one sample in a study of tumor-infiltrating lymphocytes in oesophageal squamous cell carcinoma. In TCRdb, the PCR reads were re-called with MiXCR into one record per CDR3 protein. The sample contains around 12,000 distinct CDR3 sequences, 45% to 60% of which appear only once. Sequenced sample: blood. Every receptor here comes from a female donor with esophageal squamous cell carcinoma. CDR3s include the opening cysteine and the closing phenylalanine or tryptophan. A D gene is named only where the DNA matches it firmly. Some rows mark clone size as missing; the rest say once, few, many or name a class of expanded clone.

CDR3 DNA: TGTGCCAGCAGCTGGGGACAGGGGTACGAGCAGTACTTC; CDR3 protein: CASSWGQGYEQYF; clone size: -; J gene: TRBJ2-7; D gene: TRBD1; V gene: TRBV7-6
CDR3 DNA: TGTGCCAGCACCCCCCCTCGAGTAGACAAAATCTACAATGAGCAGTACTTC; CDR3 protein: CASTPPRVDKIYNEQYF; clone size: -; J gene: TRBJ2-7; D gene: -; V gene: TRBV7-3
CDR3 DNA: TGTGCCATCAGTGAGTCAGGAGTCTTCTCTGGAAACACCATATATTTT; CDR3 protein: CAISESGVFSGNTIYF; clone size: many; J gene: TRBJ1-3; D gene: -; V gene: TRBV10-3
CDR3 DNA: TGTGCCAGCAGTTCGGGGACTAACGGGGGGGAAGATACGCAGTATTTT; CDR3 protein: CASSSGTNGGEDTQYF; clone size: -; J gene: TRBJ2-3; D gene: TRBD2; V gene: TRBV12-3/TRBV12-4
CDR3 DNA: TGTGCCAGCAGCTTAGCAGGGGGCCCTAACGAAAAACTGTTTTTT; CDR3 protein: CASSLAGGPNEKLFF; clone size: -; J gene: TRBJ1-4; D gene: TRBD1; V gene: TRBV7-6
CDR3 DNA: TGTGCCAGCAGCTTAACTGGGAGGGGCGAGACCCAGTACTTC; CDR3 protein: CASSLTGRGETQYF; clone size: few; J gene: TRBJ2-5; D gene: TRBD2; V gene: TRBV7-3
CDR3 DNA: TGTGCCAGCAGCCAAGCGGGGCAGGGCTATGGCTACACCTTC; CDR3 protein: CASSQAGQGYGYTF; clone size: -; J gene: TRBJ1-2; D gene: -; V gene: TRBV3-1
CDR3 DNA: TGTGCCAGCAGCCCTGAAGGGACAGGGTCCGACGCTTTCTTT; CDR3 protein: CASSPEGTGSDAFF; clone size: -; J gene: TRBJ1-1; D gene: TRBD1; V gene: TRBV11-1
CDR3 DNA: TGTGCCAGCAGCCTTTTTAGGACAGGTTCTGTGGATACGCAGTATTTT; CDR3 protein: CASSLFRTGSVDTQYF; clone size: -; J gene: TRBJ2-3; D gene: TRBD1; V gene: TRBV7-2
CDR3 DNA: TGTGCTAGCAGCTCCCCTTCAAAACAGGGGATGGAGCAGTACTTC; CDR3 protein: CASSSPSKQGMEQYF; clone size: once; J gene: TRBJ2-5; D gene: TRBD1; V gene: TRBV7-6
CDR3 DNA: TGTGCCAGCAGCTCCCGACAGGGGAGTTCCTACAATGAGCAGTTCTTC; CDR3 protein: CASSSRQGSSYNEQFF; clone size: few; J gene: TRBJ2-1; D gene: TRBD1; V gene: TRBV7-9
CDR3 DNA: TGTGCCAGCAGTCTAAAGGGGGGGAACACTGAAGCTTTCTTT; CDR3 protein: CASSLKGGNTEAFF; clone size: -; J gene: TRBJ1-1; D gene: -; V gene: TRBV27
CDR3 DNA: TGTGCCAGCAGCTTAGGGTTTGCTATCACAGATACGCAGTATTTT; CDR3 protein: CASSLGFAITDTQYF; clone size: few; J gene: TRBJ2-3; D gene: -; V gene: TRBV7-2